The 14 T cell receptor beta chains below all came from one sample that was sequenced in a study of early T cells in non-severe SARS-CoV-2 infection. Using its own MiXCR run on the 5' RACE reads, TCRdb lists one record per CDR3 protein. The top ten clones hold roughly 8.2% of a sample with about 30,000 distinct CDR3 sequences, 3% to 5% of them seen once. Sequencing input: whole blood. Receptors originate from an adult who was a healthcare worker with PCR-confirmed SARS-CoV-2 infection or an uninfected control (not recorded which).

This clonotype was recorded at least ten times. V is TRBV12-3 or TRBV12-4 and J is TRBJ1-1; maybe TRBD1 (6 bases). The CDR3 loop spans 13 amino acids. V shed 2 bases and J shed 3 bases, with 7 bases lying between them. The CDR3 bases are TGTGCCAGCAGTTTAAAGGGGGACACTGAAGCTTTCTTT. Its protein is CASSLKGDTEAFF.

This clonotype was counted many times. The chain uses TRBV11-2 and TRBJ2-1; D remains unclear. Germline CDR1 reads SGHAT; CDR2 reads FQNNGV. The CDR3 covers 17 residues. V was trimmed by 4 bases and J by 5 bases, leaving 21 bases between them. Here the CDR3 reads CASSSPLLNSLNNEQFF. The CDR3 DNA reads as TGTGCCAGCAGCTCTCCCCTTTTGAACAGCCTTAACAATGAGCAGTTCTTC.

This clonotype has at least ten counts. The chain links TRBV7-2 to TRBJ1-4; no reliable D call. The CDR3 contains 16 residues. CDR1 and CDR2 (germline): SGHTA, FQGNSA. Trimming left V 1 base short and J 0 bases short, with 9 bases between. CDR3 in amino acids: CASSLDPDATNEKLFF. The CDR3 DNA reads TGTGCCAGCAGCTTAGACCCGGACGCAACTAATGAAAAACTGTTTTTT.

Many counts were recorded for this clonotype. CDR3 sequence reads: CASSRRTSSNEQFF. DNA of the CDR3: TGTGCCAGCAGCAGAAGGACTAGTTCCAATGAGCAGTTCTTC. The chain carries TRBV6-6 and TRBJ2-1; the match to TRBD2 covers 7 bases. V shed 6 bases and J 6 bases; nucleotides not matched to a gene: 8. The CDR3 totals 14 residues. The germline V gene has CDR1 MNHNY and CDR2 SVGAGI (reference sequence).

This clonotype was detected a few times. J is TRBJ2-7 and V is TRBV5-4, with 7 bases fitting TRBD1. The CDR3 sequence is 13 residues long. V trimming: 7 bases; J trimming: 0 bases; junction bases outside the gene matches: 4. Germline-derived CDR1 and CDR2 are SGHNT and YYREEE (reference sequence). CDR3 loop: CASGRDSSYEQYF. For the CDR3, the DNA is TGTGCCAGCGGACGGGACAGCTCCTACGAGCAGTACTTC.

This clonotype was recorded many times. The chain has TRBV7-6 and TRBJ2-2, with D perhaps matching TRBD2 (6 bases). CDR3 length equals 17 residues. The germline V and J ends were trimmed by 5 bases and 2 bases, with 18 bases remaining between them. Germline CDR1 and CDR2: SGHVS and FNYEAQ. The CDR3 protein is CASSRPEGQFNTGELFF. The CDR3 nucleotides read TGTGCCAGCAGCCGCCCGGAGGGCCAGTTTAACACCGGGGAGCTGTTTTTT.

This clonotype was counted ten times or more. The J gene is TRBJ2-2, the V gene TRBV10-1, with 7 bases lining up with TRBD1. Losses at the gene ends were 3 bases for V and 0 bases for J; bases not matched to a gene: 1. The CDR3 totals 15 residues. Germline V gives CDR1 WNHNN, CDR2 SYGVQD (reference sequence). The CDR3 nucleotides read TGCGCCAGCAGTGACCAGGGGGCGAACACCGGGGAGCTGTTTTTT. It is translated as CASSDQGANTGELFF.

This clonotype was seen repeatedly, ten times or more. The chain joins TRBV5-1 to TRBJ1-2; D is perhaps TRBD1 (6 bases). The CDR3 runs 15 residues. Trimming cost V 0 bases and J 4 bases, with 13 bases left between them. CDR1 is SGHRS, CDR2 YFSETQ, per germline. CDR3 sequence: CASSLEPGVAYGYTF. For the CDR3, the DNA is TGCGCCAGCAGCTTGGAGCCAGGGGTGGCCTATGGCTACACCTTC.

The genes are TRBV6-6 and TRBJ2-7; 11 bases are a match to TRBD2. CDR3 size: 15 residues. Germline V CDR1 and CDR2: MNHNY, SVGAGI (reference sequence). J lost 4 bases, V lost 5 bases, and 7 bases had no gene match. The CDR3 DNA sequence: TGTGCCAGCAGTCCGATAGCGGGAGGGAGTTACGAGCAGTACTTC. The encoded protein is CASSPIAGGSYEQYF.

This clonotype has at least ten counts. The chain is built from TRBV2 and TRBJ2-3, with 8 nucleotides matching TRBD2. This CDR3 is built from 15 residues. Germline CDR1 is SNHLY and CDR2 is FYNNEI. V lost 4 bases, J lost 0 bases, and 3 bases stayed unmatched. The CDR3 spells CASSVASGSTDTQYF. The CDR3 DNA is TGTGCCAGCAGTGTAGCTAGCGGGAGCACAGATACGCAGTATTTT.

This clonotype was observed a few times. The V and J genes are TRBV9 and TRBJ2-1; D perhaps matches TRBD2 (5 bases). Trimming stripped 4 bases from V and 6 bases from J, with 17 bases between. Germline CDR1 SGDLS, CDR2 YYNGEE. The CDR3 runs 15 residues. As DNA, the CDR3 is TGTGCCAGCAGCAACGAGGGTTTTAATATCAATGAGCAGTTCTTC. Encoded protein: CASSNEGFNINEQFF.

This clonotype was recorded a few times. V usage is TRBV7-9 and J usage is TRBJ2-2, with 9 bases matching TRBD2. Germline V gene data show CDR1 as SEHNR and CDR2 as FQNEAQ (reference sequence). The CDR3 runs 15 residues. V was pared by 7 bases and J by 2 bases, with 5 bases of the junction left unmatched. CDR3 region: CASTQLAGNTGELFF. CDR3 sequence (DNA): TGTGCCAGCACCCAACTAGCGGGTAACACCGGGGAGCTGTTTTTT.

As DNA, the CDR3 is TGCAGTGCTAGAGAGCAGGGAGTCAGCTACGAGCAGTACTTC. It is translated as CSAREQGVSYEQYF. The chain links TRBV20-1 to TRBJ2-7; D may correspond to TRBD1 or TRBD2 (5 bases each). V shed 0 bases and J shed 3 bases, with 12 bases lying between them. The CDR3 has 14 amino acids. The germline V gene encodes CDR1 DFQATT and CDR2 SNEGSKA (reference sequence).

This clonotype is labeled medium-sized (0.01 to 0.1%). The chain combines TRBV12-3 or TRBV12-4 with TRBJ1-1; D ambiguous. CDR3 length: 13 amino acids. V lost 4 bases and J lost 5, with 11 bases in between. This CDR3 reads CASSSSVVTEAFF. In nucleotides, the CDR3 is TGTGCCAGCAGTTCCTCTGTGGTGACTGAAGCTTTCTTT.